This T cell receptor beta chain was documented in a study of tumor-infiltrating lymphocytes in localized non-small cell lung cancer. Assay used: immunoSEQ multiplex PCR; TCRdb lists only in-frame clones, some missing. The sample yields 15,000 to 20,000 clones, 73% seen once. Trimming stripped 7 bases from V and 9 bases from J, with 19 bases between. The CDR3 length is 15 residues. Germline lookup yields CDR1 MDHEN and CDR2 SYDVKM. V is TRBV28 and J is TRBJ1-6; a possible D gene is TRBD1 (5 bases). Material: lung tumor tissue. This TCR came from a human donor with non-small cell lung cancer. CDR3 region: CASTPVGGSSSPLHF. The CDR3 DNA reads TGTGCCAGCACTCCCGTGGGGGGGAGCAGTTCACCCCTCCACTTT.